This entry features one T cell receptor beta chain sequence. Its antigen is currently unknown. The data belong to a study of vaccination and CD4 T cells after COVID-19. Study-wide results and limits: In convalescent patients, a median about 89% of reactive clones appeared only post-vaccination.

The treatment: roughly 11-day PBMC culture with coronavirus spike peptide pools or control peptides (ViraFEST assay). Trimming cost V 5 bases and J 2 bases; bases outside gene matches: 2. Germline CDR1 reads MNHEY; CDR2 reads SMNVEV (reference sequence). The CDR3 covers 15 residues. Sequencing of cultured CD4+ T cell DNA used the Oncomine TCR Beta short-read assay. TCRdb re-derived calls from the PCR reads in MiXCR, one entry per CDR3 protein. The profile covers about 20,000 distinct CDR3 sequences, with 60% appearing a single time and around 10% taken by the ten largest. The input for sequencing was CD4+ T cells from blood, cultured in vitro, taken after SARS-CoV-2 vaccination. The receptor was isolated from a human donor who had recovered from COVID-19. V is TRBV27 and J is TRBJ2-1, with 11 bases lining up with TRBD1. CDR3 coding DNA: TGTGCCAGCAGTCGGGACAGGGGGACCTACAATGAGCAGTTCTTC. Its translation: CASSRDRGTYNEQFF.